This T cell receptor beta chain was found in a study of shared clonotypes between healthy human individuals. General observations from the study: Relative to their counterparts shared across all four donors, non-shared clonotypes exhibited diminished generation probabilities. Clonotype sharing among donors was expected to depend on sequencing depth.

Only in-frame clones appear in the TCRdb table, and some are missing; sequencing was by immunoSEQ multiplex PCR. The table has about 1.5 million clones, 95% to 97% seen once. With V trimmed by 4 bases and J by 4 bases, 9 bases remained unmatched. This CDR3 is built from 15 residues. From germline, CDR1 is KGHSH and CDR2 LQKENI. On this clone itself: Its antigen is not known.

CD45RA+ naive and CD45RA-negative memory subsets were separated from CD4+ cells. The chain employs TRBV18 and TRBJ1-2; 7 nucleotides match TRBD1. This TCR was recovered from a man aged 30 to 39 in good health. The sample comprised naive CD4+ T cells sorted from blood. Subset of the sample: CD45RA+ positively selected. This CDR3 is CASSLVRDSFYGYTF. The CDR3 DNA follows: TGTGCCAGCTCACTAGTCCGGGACAGCTTCTATGGCTACACCTTC.